This T cell receptor (beta chain) was recovered during a study of identical twins. The study, taken as a whole, reports: Within cord blood, abundant beta clonotypes carried fewer insertions, but memory repertoires showed no such trend. Analyses of zero insertions could be partly confounded by invariant MAIT and iNKT cells. Low generation probability was overrepresented in out-of-frame alpha sequences shared by twins.

One entry per CDR3 protein results from TCRdb running MiXCR on the 5' RACE reads. Of approximately 600,000 distinct CDR3 sequences listed, roughly 7.2% are singletons. Every donor was a healthy Caucasian. Deletions cut 0 bases from V and 3 bases from J, with 8 bases between. In germline, CDR1 is SGHRS, CDR2 YFSETQ. This CDR3 region has 14 residues. This clonotype was observed at least ten times. Its target is unknown. These data were also filed under a second study, of yellow fever vaccine responses in identical twins.

Sequenced material: PBMCs. This TCR came from a woman aged 18-29 years in good health. The gene calls are TRBV5-1 and TRBJ2-3; possibly TRBD2 for D (6 bases). DNA of the CDR3: TGCGCCAGCAGCTTGGAGCGGGTGACAGATACGCAGTATTTT. Translation: CASSLERVTDTQYF.